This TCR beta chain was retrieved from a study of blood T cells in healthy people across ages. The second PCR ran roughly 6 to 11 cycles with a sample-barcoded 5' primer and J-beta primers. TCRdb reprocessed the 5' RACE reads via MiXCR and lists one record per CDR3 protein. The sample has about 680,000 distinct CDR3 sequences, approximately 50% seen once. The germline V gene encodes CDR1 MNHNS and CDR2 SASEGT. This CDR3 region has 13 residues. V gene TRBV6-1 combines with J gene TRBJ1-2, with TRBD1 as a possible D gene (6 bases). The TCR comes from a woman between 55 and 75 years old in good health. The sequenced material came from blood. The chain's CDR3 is CVQGRSGGYGYTF. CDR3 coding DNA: TGTGTACAGGGTAGATCAGGTGGTTATGGCTACACCTTC.